A single T cell receptor beta chain is shown here with its context. No antigen is known for it. Preparation of the TCRbeta library involved a method that used unique molecular identifiers. Via MiXCR, TCRdb re-called the PCR reads, giving one row per CDR3 protein. Of about 640,000 distinct CDR3 sequences detected, 10% to 15% appear once; the ten largest clones hold about 2%. The sample is drawn from a study of T-cell reconstitution after alpha-beta-depleted transplantation in children. Study results and limitations: Some patients showed high day-60 TCRbeta diversity, which derived from surviving recipient T cells and thymic progenitors. There were reportedly several hundred expanded graft clones from which alpha-beta T cells came about two months after transplant. Fresh T-cell production supplied most of the T-cell counts and diversity seen one year after transplant.

The source is a male patient younger than 18 who had a stem cell transplant for acute myeloid leukemia, so the T cells may come from the graft donor. This sample comprised PBMCs, mostly from graft donor cells, obtained 360 days after TCRalphabeta/CD19-depleted stem cell transplant.

The CDR3 DNA follows: TGTGCCAGCTCATCTGCGGGGCAGTGGTTGGAGACCCAGTACTTC. It codes for CASSSAGQWLETQYF. The chain uses TRBV18 and TRBJ2-5; D is perhaps TRBD2 (6 bases). With 5 bases removed from V and 5 bases from J, the gap between germline ends came to 18 bases. Per the germline V gene, CDR1 is KGHSH and CDR2 is LQKENI. The CDR3 is 15 amino acids.